Listed here are 6 T cell receptor beta chains from one sample, sequenced in a study of T cells expressing NK-cell markers. TCRdb re-called the 5' RACE reads and shows each CDR3 protein once, DNA omitted. Its listing shows some 4,700 distinct CDR3 sequences. The sequencing input was blood T cells: a sorted CD56 or NKG2C T cell subset, CD4+ or CD8+ T cells, or bulk PBMC T cells (not recorded which). The receptors were gathered from a man aged 18-30 years in good health.

This clonotype is identified as medium-sized from frequency. J is TRBJ2-1 and V is TRBV6-5; the D gene TCRdb calls, TRBD2, cannot be checked with no DNA. From germline, CDR1 is MNHEY and CDR2 SVGAGI. The CDR3 loop spans 15 amino acids. Here the CDR3 reads CASSYSGGEYNEQFF.

The rearrangement joins TRBV5-1 to TRBJ2-1; TCRdb outputs TRBD1, but without DNA this stays unchecked. The CDR3 spans 16 residues. Germline V lookup: CDR1 SGHRS, CDR2 YFSETQ. CDR3 amino acids: CASSLGAGAYYNEQFF.

This clonotype is called medium-sized based on its frequency. This chain joins TRBV3-1 and TRBJ2-5; the TRBD2 assignment by TCRdb is unverifiable without DNA. The germline CDR1 and CDR2 sequences are LGHDT and YNNKEL (reference sequence). The CDR3 is made up of 14 amino acids. The CDR3 spells CASSLSPEVETQYF.

By frequency, this clonotype registers medium-sized. This chain joins TRBV4-2 and TRBJ2-6. This CDR3 is built from 16 residues. The germline V gene encodes CDR1 LGHNA and CDR2 YNFKEQ. The CDR3 region is CASSLQTHSGANVLTF.

The V gene is TRBV27, the J gene TRBJ2-1; the D call from TCRdb, TRBD1, cannot be confirmed without DNA. From germline, CDR1 is MNHEY and CDR2 SMNVEV (reference sequence). This CDR3 comprises 15 residues. CDR3 sequence: CASSDGTASYNEQFF.

This chain connects TRBV6-1 to TRBJ1-6; TCRdb reports TRBD1, a call that lacks DNA to check it against. The CDR3 totals 14 residues. Germline assignment: CDR1 MNHNS and CDR2 SASEGT. CDR3 region: CASRDTGKDSPLHF.